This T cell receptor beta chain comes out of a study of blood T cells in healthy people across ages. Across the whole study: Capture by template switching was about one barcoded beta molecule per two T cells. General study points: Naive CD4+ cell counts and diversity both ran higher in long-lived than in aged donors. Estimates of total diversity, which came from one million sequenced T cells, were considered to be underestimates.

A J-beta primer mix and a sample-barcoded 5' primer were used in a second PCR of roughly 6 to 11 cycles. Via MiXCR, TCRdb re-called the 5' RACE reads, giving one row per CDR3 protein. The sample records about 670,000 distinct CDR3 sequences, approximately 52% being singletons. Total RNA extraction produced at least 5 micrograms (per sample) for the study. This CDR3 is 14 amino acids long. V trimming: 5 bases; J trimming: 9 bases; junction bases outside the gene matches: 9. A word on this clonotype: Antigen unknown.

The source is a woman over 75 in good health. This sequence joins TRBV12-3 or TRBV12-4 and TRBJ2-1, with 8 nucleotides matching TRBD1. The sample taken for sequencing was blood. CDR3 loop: CASSGDRGYGEQFF. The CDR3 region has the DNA TGTGCCAGCAGTGGCGACAGGGGCTACGGTGAGCAGTTCTTC.